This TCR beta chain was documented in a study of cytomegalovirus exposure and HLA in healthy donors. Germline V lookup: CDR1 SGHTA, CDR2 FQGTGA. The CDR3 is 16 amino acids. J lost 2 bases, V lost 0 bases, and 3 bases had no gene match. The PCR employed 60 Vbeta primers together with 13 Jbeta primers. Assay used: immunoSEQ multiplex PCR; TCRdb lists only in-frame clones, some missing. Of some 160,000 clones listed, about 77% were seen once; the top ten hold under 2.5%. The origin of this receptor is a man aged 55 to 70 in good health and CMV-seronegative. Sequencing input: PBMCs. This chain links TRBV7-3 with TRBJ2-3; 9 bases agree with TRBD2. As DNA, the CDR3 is TGTGCCAGCAGCTTAACTCTAGCGGGAACCACAGATACGCAGTATTTT. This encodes CASSLTLAGTTDTQYF.